Following are 15 T cell receptor beta chains from one sample sequenced in a study of T cells in Graves' hyperthyroidism and ophthalmopathy. RNA transcripts served as the template for amplifying TCR beta CDR3 regions. HTBI primers drove first-round RT-PCR of the TCR CDR3. TCRdb recomputed calls from the multiplex PCR reads with MiXCR, one row per CDR3 protein. The sample has some 580,000 distinct CDR3 sequences, approximately 15% seen once. Sequenced input: blood. The receptors derive from a woman aged 40 to 49 with Graves' ophthalmopathy.

A few counts support this clonotype. The chain couples TRBV28 to TRBJ1-3; 7 nucleotides match TRBD1. With V trimmed by 4 bases and J by 9 bases, 12 bases remained unmatched. The CDR3 length is 15 residues. Germline CDR1 MDHEN, CDR2 SYDVKM. CDR3 nucleotide sequence: TGTGCCAGCAGTTCACCGGGACAGAGTTGGCGCACCATATATTTT. Amino acid sequence: CASSSPGQSWRTIYF.

The CDR3 here is CASSLIPVGRGIYGYTF. CDR3 DNA: TGTGCCAGCAGCTTAATACCCGTTGGGCGAGGTATCTATGGCTACACCTTC. This chain connects TRBV7-9 to TRBJ1-2; D call uncertain. The CDR3 has 17 residues. CDR1 SEHNR and CDR2 FQNEAQ come from the germline V gene (reference sequence). The V and J ends lost 2 bases and 4 bases respectively, with 20 bases between them.

In this sample, this clonotype turned up many times. This chain connects TRBV20-1 to TRBJ2-5; possible D gene TRBD1, 6 bases. The V gene's germline CDR1 is DFQATT and CDR2 SNEGSKA (reference sequence). Trimming removed 6 bases from V and 5 bases from J, with 19 bases in between. This CDR3 comprises 14 residues. Here the CDR3 DNA reads TGCAGTGCCATCCTCGTAACAGGGTCGGAGACCCAGTACTTC. It yields the protein CSAILVTGSETQYF.

Turning to this clonotype: A read error may explain this, as a much larger clone is one base away. This chain joins TRBV20-1 and TRBJ2-5; D is possibly TRBD1 (5 bases). The CDR3 has 13 residues. Per germline, CDR1 DFQATT and CDR2 SNEGSKA (reference sequence). V shed 1 base and J shed 6 bases, with 12 bases lying between them. This chain's CDR3 is CSARVAGLKTQYF. The CDR3 DNA follows: TGCAGTGCTAGAGTCGCAGGGCTGAAGACCCAGTACTTC.

This clonotype was detected many times. This chain joins TRBV30 and TRBJ2-4, with D maybe TRBD2 (5 bases). Germline lookup yields CDR1 GTSNPN and CDR2 SVGIG (reference sequence). The CDR3 extends over 13 amino acids. V lost 0 bases and J lost 9, with 12 bases in between. The CDR3 sequence: CAWSVSEGAIQYF. CDR3 coding DNA: TGTGCCTGGAGTGTTAGTGAGGGAGCCATTCAGTACTTC.

This clonotype turned up a few times. V is TRBV7-2 and J is TRBJ1-4; possible D gene TRBD1, 5 bases. The germline CDR1 and CDR2 sequences are SGHTA and FQGNSA. This CDR3 comprises 14 residues. V lost 5 bases, J lost 10 bases, and 17 bases lay in between. The CDR3 is CASSPVAGGGKLFF. In DNA form, the CDR3 reads TGTGCCAGCAGCCCCGTCGCGGGGGGAGGAAAACTGTTTTTT.

Only one count was recorded for this clonotype. The gene calls are TRBV30 and TRBJ2-1; possible D gene TRBD1, 6 bases. With 0 bases removed from V and 3 bases from J, the gap between germline ends came to 9 bases. Germline V lookup: CDR1 GTSNPN, CDR2 SVGIG (reference sequence). This CDR3 is 14 amino acids long. CDR3: CAWSVFRGYNEQFF. In DNA, the CDR3 is TGTGCCTGGAGTGTATTCAGGGGCTACAATGAGCAGTTCTTC.

The chain combines TRBV18 with TRBJ1-2, with a weak D call TRBD1 (6 bases). Trimming stripped 2 bases from V and 3 bases from J, with 10 bases between. The CDR3 totals 14 residues. CDR1 KGHSH and CDR2 LQKENI come from the germline V gene. Here the CDR3 reads CASSPAGDHYGYTF. CDR3 in DNA: TGTGCCAGCTCACCAGCAGGGGACCACTATGGCTACACCTTC. Full variable domain (remainder filled in from reference TRBV18 and TRBJ1-2): NAGVMQNPRHLVRRRGQEARLRCSPMKGHSHVYWYRQLPEEGLKFMVYLQKENIIDESGMPKERFSAEFPKEGPSILRIQQVVRGDSAAYFCASSPAGDHYGYTFGSGTRLTVV.

In its sample, this clonotype was seen many times. The chain is built from TRBV20-1 and TRBJ1-6; D is possibly TRBD1 (6 bases). The CDR3 totals 14 residues. Germline V CDR1 and CDR2: DFQATT, SNEGSKA (reference sequence). The ends were cut back, 1 base at V and 14 bases at J, with 18 bases in the middle. Here the CDR3 reads CSARAKAQGSTLHF. CDR3 bases: TGCAGTGCTAGAGCCAAGGCGCAGGGGTCCACCCTCCACTTT.

This clonotype was counted only a few times. The V call is TRBV20-1, the J call TRBJ2-3; D is possibly TRBD2 (5 bases). Trimming took off 4 bases at V and 4 bases at J, with 12 bases between the two ends. The CDR3 runs to 13 residues. CDR1 and CDR2 from the germline V gene are DFQATT and SNEGSKA (reference sequence). The CDR3 DNA is TGCAGTGCTAAGGGAGCCATCCCAGATACGCAGTATTTT. Its translation: CSAKGAIPDTQYF.

This clonotype was seen at least ten times. This chain links TRBV7-9 with TRBJ1-2, with D possibly being TRBD1 (5 bases). V gave up 5 bases and J gave up 1 base, with 17 bases separating them. The CDR3 runs 16 residues. CDR1 and CDR2 (germline): SEHNR, FQNEAQ (reference sequence). CDR3 in DNA: TGTGCCAGCAGCCGGGTCGGGGACGAATTTAACTATGGCTACACCTTC. Translating gives CASSRVGDEFNYGYTF.

Many counts were recorded for this clonotype. This rearrangement joins TRBV12-3 or TRBV12-4 to TRBJ1-1; D gene ambiguous. The ends were cut back, 8 bases at V and 5 bases at J, with 9 bases in the middle. The CDR3 is 11 amino acids. For the CDR3, the DNA is TGTGCCAGCGGCAGCTCTACTGAAGCTTTCTTT. It translates to CASGSSTEAFF.

This sequence joins TRBV2 and TRBJ2-5; 8 bases fit TRBD2. The CDR3 spans 15 residues. V lost 5 bases to trimming and J lost 1 base; unmatched junction nucleotides: 6. CDR1 and CDR2 from the germline V gene are SNHLY and FYNNEI. In nucleotides, the CDR3 is TGTGCCAGCAGTTTAGCGGGATGGCTCCAAGAGACCCAGTACTTC. Amino acids: CASSLAGWLQETQYF.

There are many counts of this clonotype. The rearrangement uses TRBV2 and TRBJ2-1; D not resolved. There are 15 residues in the CDR3. Deletions cut 7 bases from V and 2 bases from J, with 15 bases between. CDR1 SNHLY and CDR2 FYNNEI come from the germline V gene. CDR3 sequence: CASTNEPLAYNEQFF. CDR3 nucleotides: TGTGCCAGCACAAATGAACCCCTGGCCTACAATGAGCAGTTCTTC.

This sequence joins TRBV5-6 and TRBJ2-7; either TRBD1 or TRBD2 may fit D (5 bases each). Germline-derived CDR1 and CDR2 are SGHDT and YYEEEE. The CDR3 runs to 13 residues. V was cut by 2 bases and J by 6 bases, with 12 bases left in between. As DNA, the CDR3 is TGTGCCAGCAGCTTTTATGGGGGACCCGAGCAGTACTTC. Translation: CASSFYGGPEQYF.